What follows are 3 T cell receptor beta chains derived from one specimen sequenced in a study of blood T cell repertoires in COVID-19. Sequencing was performed with immunoSEQ multiplex PCR; in TCRdb, only in-frame clones are kept and a portion is missing. The sample consists of around 380,000 clones, 87% of them appearing once. The sample was PBMCs or T cells enriched from blood (not recorded which). The receptors come from a man younger than 40 who had recovered from COVID-19.

The rearrangement joins TRBV2 to TRBJ2-7, with a possible D match to TRBD1 (6 bases). The CDR3 is made up of 15 amino acids. Germline V gene data show CDR1 as SNHLY and CDR2 as FYNNEI. The V end lost 7 bases, the J end lost 0 bases, and 16 bases lay between the germline ends. The CDR3: CASIPGRDTSYEQYF. The CDR3 bases are TGTGCCAGCATCCCCGGCAGGGACACCTCCTACGAGCAGTACTTC. Based on the CDR3 plus reference TRBV2 and TRBJ2-7, the full variable domain is EPEVTQTPSHQVTQMGQEVILRCVPISNHLYFYWYRQILGQKVEFLVSFYNNEISEKSEIFDDQFSVERPDGSNFTLKIRSTKLEDSAMYFCASIPGRDTSYEQYFGPGTRLTVT.

The genes are TRBV5-1 and TRBJ2-3; 11 bases fit TRBD2. The trim removed 4 bases at V and 6 bases at J, leaving 10 bases unmatched. Germline assignment: CDR1 SGHRS and CDR2 YFSETQ. The CDR3 runs to 16 residues. CDR3 nucleotides: TGCGCCAGCAGCGAAGGACTAGCGGGCGACCTGGATACGCAGTATTTT. Residues: CASSEGLAGDLDTQYF.

This clone was seen only once. V gene TRBV6-5 combines with J gene TRBJ2-5; D gene unclear. Trimming pared 0 bases from V and 1 base from J, leaving 6 bases between. The CDR3 is made up of 14 amino acids. Germline V lookup: CDR1 MNHEY, CDR2 SVGAGI. The chain's CDR3 is CASSYSTTQETQYF. In nucleotides, the CDR3 is TGTGCCAGCAGTTACTCGACAACCCAAGAGACCCAGTACTTC.